The 18 T cell receptor beta chains in this list originate from one sample, sequenced in a study of shared clonotypes between healthy human individuals. Profiling relied on immunoSEQ multiplex PCR, and the TCRdb table lists in-frame clones only, not all of them. The sample consists of 980,000 or so clones, roughly 72% of them appearing once. The sequenced sample consisted of memory CD4+ T cells sorted from blood. Subset defined: CD45RA-negative fraction. The receptors stem from a man younger than 35 in good health.

A remark on this clone: Since a much larger clone is just one base distant, this may be a read error. The CDR3 nucleotides are TGTGCCAGCAGTTCCTTTTTGAACACTGAAGCTTTCTTT. This encodes CASSSFLNTEAFF. The chain carries TRBV6-6 and TRBJ1-1; D uncertain. CDR3 length: 13 residues. The V gene's germline CDR1 is MNHNY and CDR2 SVGAGI (reference sequence). V dropped 4 bases and J dropped 0 bases, with 6 bases sitting between them.

The chain has TRBV11-2 and TRBJ2-7; no reliable D call. There are 13 residues in the CDR3. Trimming shortened V by 1 base and J by 6 bases, and 10 bases separated the two germline ends. Germline-derived CDR1 and CDR2 are SGHAT and FQNNGV. Here the CDR3 DNA reads TGTGCCAGCAGCTTAGGAGTAGCTTTCGAGCAGTACTTC. As protein: CASSLGVAFEQYF.

The CDR3 is CASSDLDRGGNQPQHF. The CDR3 DNA reads as TGTGCCAGCAGTGACCTAGACAGGGGGGGCAATCAGCCCCAGCATTTT. The V call is TRBV2, the J call TRBJ1-5; TRBD1 matches 9 bases. Germline CDR1 SNHLY, CDR2 FYNNEI. The CDR3 sequence is 16 residues long. The junction had 5 bases not matched to a gene; V was cut back by 3 bases and J by 2 bases.

The rearrangement uses TRBV27 and TRBJ1-1; the match to TRBD1 covers 7 bases. Looked up from germline, CDR1 is MNHEY and CDR2 is SMNVEV (reference sequence). The CDR3 totals 14 residues. V was clipped by 7 bases and J by 1 base; unmatched bases: 6. CDR3 in amino acids: CASTSTGRNTEAFF. As DNA, the CDR3 is TGTGCCAGCACCTCGACAGGGAGGAACACTGAAGCTTTCTTT.

The chain employs TRBV7-2 and TRBJ2-7; D may match TRBD1 or TRBD2 (5 bases each). Trimming shortened V by 4 bases and J by 3 bases, and 25 bases separated the two germline ends. The CDR3 is 18 amino acids. Germline V gene data show CDR1 as SGHTA and CDR2 as FQGNSA. In DNA form, the CDR3 reads TGTGCCAGCAGCTCACGGTTTTCGGAAACAGGCGGGCTCTACGAGCAGTACTTC. Its protein is CASSSRFSETGGLYEQYF.

This clone was seen more than once but under ten times. The sample carries other DNA sequences with the same CDR3. CDR3 residues: CASRIDRNTEAFF. Here the CDR3 DNA reads TGTGCCAGCAGGATAGATAGGAACACTGAAGCTTTCTTT. This rearrangement joins TRBV5-4 to TRBJ1-1, with unresolved D. The germline V and J ends were trimmed by 5 bases and 1 base, with 9 bases remaining between them. The germline V gene has CDR1 SGHNT and CDR2 YYREEE (reference sequence). The CDR3 extends over 13 amino acids. Together with reference TRBV5-4 and TRBJ1-1, the CDR3 gives the full variable domain: ETGVTQSPTHLIKTRGQQVTLRCSSQSGHNTVSWYQQALGQGPQFIFQYYREEENGRGNFPPRFSGLQFPNYSSELNVNALELDDSALYLCASRIDRNTEAFFGQGTRLTVV.

This clone was observed a single time. The rearrangement uses TRBV5-4 and TRBJ2-5; 7 bases align to TRBD1. The CDR3 has 15 amino acids. V shed 4 bases and J 3 bases; nucleotides not matched to a gene: 9. Germline V lookup: CDR1 SGHNT, CDR2 YYREEE (reference sequence). This CDR3 reads CASSRPGTEEETQYF. The CDR3 DNA sequence: TGTGCCAGCAGCCGCCCCGGGACAGAAGAAGAGACCCAGTACTTC.

The chain links TRBV4-1 to TRBJ2-5; 7 nucleotides line up with TRBD2. This CDR3 contains 14 residues. The germline V gene encodes CDR1 MGHRA and CDR2 YSYEKL. V trimming: 5 bases; J trimming: 4 bases; junction bases outside the gene matches: 7. The CDR3 region has the DNA TGCGCCAGCAGCTCCAGGACTAGTCGAGAGACCCAGTACTTC. Translating it yields CASSSRTSRETQYF.

This clone was detected a few times. The V gene is TRBV7-8, the J gene TRBJ2-3; 7 nucleotides align to TRBD2. In germline, CDR1 is SGHVS, CDR2 FQNEAQ. The J segment lost 5 bases and the V segment lost 1 base, leaving 6 bases of the junction unmatched. The CDR3 has 15 amino acids. The DNA for the CDR3 is TGTGCCAGCAGCTTAGGCCGGGGGAGGGTAGATACGCAGTATTTT. Translated: CASSLGRGRVDTQYF.

The chain has TRBV27 and TRBJ1-1, with D uncertain. The germline V and J ends were trimmed by 4 bases and 5 bases, with 8 bases remaining between them. In germline, CDR1 is MNHEY, CDR2 SMNVEV (reference sequence). This CDR3 spans 12 amino acids. DNA of the CDR3: TGTGCCAGCAGTTCCCTAGGGACTGAAGCTTTCTTT. It yields the protein CASSSLGTEAFF.

V usage is TRBV4-1 and J usage is TRBJ1-2; D unclear. This CDR3 spans 14 amino acids. CDR1 is MGHRA and CDR2 is YSYEKL in the germline V gene. V lost 2 bases to trimming and J lost 6 bases, with 13 bases between them. CDR3 nucleotide sequence: TGCGCCAGCAGCCAATGGGGTCAGAATAATGGCTACACCTTC. Translation gives CASSQWGQNNGYTF.

V is TRBV5-8 and J is TRBJ1-2, with TRBD1 matching over 11 bases. V lost 3 bases and J lost 4; bases outside the gene matches: 11. Germline V gives CDR1 SGHTS, CDR2 YDEGEE. The CDR3 sequence is 17 residues long. The CDR3 sequence: CASSYRDRGFSGYGYTF. The CDR3 bases are TGTGCCAGCAGCTACCGGGACAGGGGGTTCTCTGGCTATGGCTACACCTTC.

This clone has just one count. The V call is TRBV5-1, the J call TRBJ2-2, with TRBD2 identical over 10 bases. CDR1 SGHRS and CDR2 YFSETQ come from the germline V gene. The CDR3 has 15 residues. Germline trimming cut 5 bases from V and 6 bases from J; bases unmatched to any gene: 7. This CDR3 reads CASSTSGIVAGELFF. CDR3 nucleotide sequence: TGCGCCAGCAGTACTAGCGGGATTGTAGCCGGGGAGCTGTTTTTT.

V usage is TRBV18 and J usage is TRBJ2-7; weak D call: TRBD1 (6 bases). The V gene's germline CDR1 is KGHSH and CDR2 LQKENI. V was pared by 3 bases and J by 4 bases, with 13 bases between. This CDR3 has 14 amino acids. In nucleotides, the CDR3 is TGTGCCAGCTCACCCTATAATCAGGGGTACGAGCAGTACTTC. This translates into CASSPYNQGYEQYF.

This clone was detected a few times. J is TRBJ2-1 and V is TRBV5-1; 7 nucleotides align to TRBD1. The CDR3 covers 13 residues. J was trimmed by 8 bases and V by 4 bases; bases with no gene match: 6. Per germline, CDR1 SGHRS and CDR2 YFSETQ. CDR3 sequence: CASSPDQGDEQFF. The CDR3, as DNA: TGCGCCAGCAGCCCGGATCAGGGGGATGAGCAGTTCTTC.

For this clone: This same CDR3 is encoded by further DNA sequences in the sample. The rearrangement joins TRBV6-1 to TRBJ2-7; 7 bases align to TRBD1. V lost 5 bases, J lost 4 bases, and 2 bases stayed unmatched. Looked up from germline, CDR1 is MNHNS and CDR2 is SASEGT. CDR3 size: 12 residues. CDR3 DNA: TGTGCCAGCAGTCGACAGGGTTACGAGCAGTACTTC. Protein sequence: CASSRQGYEQYF.

This chain joins TRBV7-2 and TRBJ1-1; possible D gene TRBD1, 5 bases. CDR1 and CDR2 from the germline V gene are SGHTA and FQGNSA. Trimming took off 3 bases at V and 4 bases at J, with 9 bases between the two ends. This CDR3 region has 13 residues. The CDR3 here is CASSFGGSTEAFF. CDR3 sequence (DNA): TGTGCCAGCAGCTTCGGGGGAAGCACTGAAGCTTTCTTT.

This rearrangement joins TRBV12-5 to TRBJ1-6; D is unclear. Germline CDR1 and CDR2: LGHNT and FRNRAP. Trimming shortened V by 6 bases and J by 7 bases, and 13 bases separated the two germline ends. CDR3 length: 14 amino acids. The CDR3 DNA follows: TGTGCTAGTGGCCCCGTGGGCGGGAATTCACCCCTCCACTTT. It specifies CASGPVGGNSPLHF.